The source of this TCR beta chain is a study of cytomegalovirus exposure and HLA in healthy donors. Whole-study findings and limits: TCR beta V segments were, for the most part, productive about 87% or about 30% of the time in an earlier analysis.

Notes on this clone: Its antigen is currently unknown.

PCR employed 60 Vbeta and 13 Jbeta primers. Sequencing used immunoSEQ multiplex PCR; TCRdb keeps in-frame clones, though not all of them. Among approximately 140,000 clones listed, around 79% were seen once. The length of the CDR3 is 17 residues. From germline, CDR1 is KGHSH and CDR2 LQKENI. V dropped 3 bases and J dropped 1; count of bases not matched to a gene: 7. The sequenced sample consisted of PBMCs. V is TRBV18 and J is TRBJ2-5; 11 bases agree with TRBD2. The origin of this receptor is a female donor in good health and CMV-seronegative. CDR3 region: CASSPLGLAALQETQYF. CDR3 DNA sequence: TGTGCCAGCTCACCCTTGGGACTAGCGGCTCTCCAAGAGACCCAGTACTTC.